This T cell receptor (beta chain) was sequenced during a study of blood T cell repertoires in COVID-19. As for the study in general: Some COVID-19 samples were acute and others convalescent; all came from the United States, Italy and Spain.

Some clones are missing from TCRdb's copy, which holds only in-frame ones; the method was immunoSEQ multiplex PCR. The sample records 50,000 to 65,000 clones, just under 95% being singletons. V shed 9 bases and J shed 0 bases, with 12 bases lying between them. This CDR3 comprises 13 residues. From germline, CDR1 is SNHLY and CDR2 FYNNEI. The origin of this receptor is a human donor in a cohort sampled during active COVID-19. V is TRBV2 and J is TRBJ2-7; D possibly corresponds to TRBD2 (5 bases). The specimen was peripheral blood. Here the CDR3 DNA reads TGTGCCAGGGAGGCGCCGGGCTCCTACGAGCAGTACTTC. Residues: CAREAPGSYEQYF.